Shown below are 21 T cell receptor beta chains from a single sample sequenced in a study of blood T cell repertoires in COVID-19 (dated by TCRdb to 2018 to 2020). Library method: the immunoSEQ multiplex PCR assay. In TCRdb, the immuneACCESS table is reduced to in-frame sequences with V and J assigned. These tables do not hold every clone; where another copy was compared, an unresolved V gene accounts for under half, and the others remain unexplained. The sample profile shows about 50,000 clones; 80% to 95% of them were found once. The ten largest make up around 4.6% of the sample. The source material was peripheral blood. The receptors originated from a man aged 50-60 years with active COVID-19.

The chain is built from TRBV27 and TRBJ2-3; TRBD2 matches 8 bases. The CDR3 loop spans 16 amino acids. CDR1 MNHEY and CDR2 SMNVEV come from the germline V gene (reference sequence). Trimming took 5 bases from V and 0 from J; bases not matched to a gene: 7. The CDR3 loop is CASSPPGTRSTDTQYF. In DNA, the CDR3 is TGTGCCAGCAGTCCCCCCGGGACTAGGAGCACAGATACGCAGTATTTT.

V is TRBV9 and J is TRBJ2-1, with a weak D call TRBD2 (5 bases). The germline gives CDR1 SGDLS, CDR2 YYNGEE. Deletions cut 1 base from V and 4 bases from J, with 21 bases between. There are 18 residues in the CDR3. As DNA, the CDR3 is TGTGCCAGCAGCGTACACCTCACCGCGGGCCCACCGTACAATGAGCAGTTCTTC. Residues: CASSVHLTAGPPYNEQFF.

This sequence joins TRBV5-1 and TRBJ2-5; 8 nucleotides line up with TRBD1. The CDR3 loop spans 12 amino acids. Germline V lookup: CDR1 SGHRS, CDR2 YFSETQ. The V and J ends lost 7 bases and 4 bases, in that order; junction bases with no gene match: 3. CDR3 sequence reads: CASGTGGETQYF. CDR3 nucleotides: TGCGCCAGCGGGACAGGTGGAGAGACCCAGTACTTC. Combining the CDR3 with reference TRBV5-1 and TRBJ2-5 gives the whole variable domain KAGVTQTPRYLIKTRGQQVTLSCSPISGHRSVSWYQQTPGQGLQFLFEYFSETQRNKGNFPGRFSGRQFSNSRSEMNVSTLELGDSALYLCASGTGGETQYFGPGTRLLVL.

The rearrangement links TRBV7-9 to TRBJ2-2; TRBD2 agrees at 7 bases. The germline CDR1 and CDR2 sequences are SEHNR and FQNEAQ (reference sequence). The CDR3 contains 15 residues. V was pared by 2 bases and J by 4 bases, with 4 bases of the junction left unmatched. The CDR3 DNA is TGTGCCAGCAGCTTATCGGGAGGCGTCACCGGGGAGCTGTTTTTT. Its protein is CASSLSGGVTGELFF.

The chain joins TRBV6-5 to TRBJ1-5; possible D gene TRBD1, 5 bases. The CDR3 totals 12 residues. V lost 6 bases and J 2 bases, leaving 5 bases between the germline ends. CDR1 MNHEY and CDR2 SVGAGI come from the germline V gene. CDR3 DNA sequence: TGTGCCAGCAGGACAGGCAATCAGCCCCAGCATTTT. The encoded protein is CASRTGNQPQHF.

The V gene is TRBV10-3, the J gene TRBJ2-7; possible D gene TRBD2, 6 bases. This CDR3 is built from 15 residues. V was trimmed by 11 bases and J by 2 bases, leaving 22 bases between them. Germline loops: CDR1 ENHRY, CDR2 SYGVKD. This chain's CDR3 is CASIGGGQGAYEQYF. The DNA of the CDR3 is TGTGCCTCAATAGGAGGAGGGCAGGGAGCCTACGAGCAGTACTTC.

The CDR3 loop reads CASSLRNTEAFF. The DNA of the CDR3 is TGTGCCAGCAGTTTACGGAACACTGAAGCTTTCTTT. The genes are TRBV28 and TRBJ1-1; D gene uncertain. Germline V lookup: CDR1 MDHEN, CDR2 SYDVKM. There are 12 residues in the CDR3. Trimming pared 2 bases from V and 1 base from J, leaving 2 bases between.

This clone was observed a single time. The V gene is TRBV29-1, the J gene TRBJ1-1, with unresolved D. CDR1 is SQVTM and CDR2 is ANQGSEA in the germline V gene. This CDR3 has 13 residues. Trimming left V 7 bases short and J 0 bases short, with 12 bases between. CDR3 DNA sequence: TGCAGCGCCTCGGGTCCTCTGAACACTGAAGCTTTCTTT. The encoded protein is CSASGPLNTEAFF.

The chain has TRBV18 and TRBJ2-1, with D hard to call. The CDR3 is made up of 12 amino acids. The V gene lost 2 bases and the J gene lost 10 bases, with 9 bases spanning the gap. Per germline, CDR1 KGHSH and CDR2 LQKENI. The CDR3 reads CASSPMAGEQFF. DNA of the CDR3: TGTGCCAGCTCACCAATGGCAGGAGAGCAGTTCTTC.

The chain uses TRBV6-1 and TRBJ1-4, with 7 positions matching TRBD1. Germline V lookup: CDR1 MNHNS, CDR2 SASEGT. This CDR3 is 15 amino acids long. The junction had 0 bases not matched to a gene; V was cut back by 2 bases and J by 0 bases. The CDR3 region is CASSEQGATNEKLFF. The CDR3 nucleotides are TGTGCCAGCAGTGAACAGGGGGCAACTAATGAAAAACTGTTTTTT.

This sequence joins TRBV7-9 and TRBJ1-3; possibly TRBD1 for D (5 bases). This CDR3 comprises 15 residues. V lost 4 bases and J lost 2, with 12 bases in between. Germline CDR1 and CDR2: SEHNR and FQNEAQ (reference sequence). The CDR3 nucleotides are TGTGCCAGCAGCTCCTACCAGGGTACTGGAAACACCATATATTTT. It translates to CASSSYQGTGNTIYF.

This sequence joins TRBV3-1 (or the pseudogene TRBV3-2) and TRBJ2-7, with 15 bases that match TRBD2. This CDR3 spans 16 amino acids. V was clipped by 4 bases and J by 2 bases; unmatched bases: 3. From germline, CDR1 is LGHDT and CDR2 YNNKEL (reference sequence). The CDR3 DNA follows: TGTGCCAGCAGCCCCCGGACTAGCGGGAGGGCCTACGAGCAGTACTTC. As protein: CASSPRTSGRAYEQYF.

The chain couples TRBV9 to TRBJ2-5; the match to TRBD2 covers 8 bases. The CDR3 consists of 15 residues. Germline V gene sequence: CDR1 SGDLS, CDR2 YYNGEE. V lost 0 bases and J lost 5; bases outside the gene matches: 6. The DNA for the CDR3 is TGTGCCAGCAGCGTAGGGGTTAGCGGGGTTGAGACCCAGTACTTC. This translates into CASSVGVSGVETQYF.

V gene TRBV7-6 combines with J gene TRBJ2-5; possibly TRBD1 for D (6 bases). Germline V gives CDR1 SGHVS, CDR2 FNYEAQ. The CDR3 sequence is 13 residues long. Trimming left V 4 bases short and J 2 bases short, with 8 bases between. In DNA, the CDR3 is TGTGCCAGCAGCTCCGGGACACAAGAGACCCAGTACTTC. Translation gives CASSSGTQETQYF. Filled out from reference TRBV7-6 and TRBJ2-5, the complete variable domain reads GAGVSQSPRYKVTKRGQDVALRCDPISGHVSLYWYRQALGQGPEFLTYFNYEAQQDKSGLPNDRFSAERPEGSISTLTIQRTEQRDSAMYRCASSSGTQETQYFGPGTRLLVL.

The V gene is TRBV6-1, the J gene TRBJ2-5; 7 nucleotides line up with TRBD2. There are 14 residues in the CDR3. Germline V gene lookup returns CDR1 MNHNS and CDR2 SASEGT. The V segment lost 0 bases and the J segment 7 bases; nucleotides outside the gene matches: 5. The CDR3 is CASSEAGGTRTQYF. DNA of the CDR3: TGTGCCAGCAGTGAAGCGGGGGGGACCCGGACCCAGTACTTC.

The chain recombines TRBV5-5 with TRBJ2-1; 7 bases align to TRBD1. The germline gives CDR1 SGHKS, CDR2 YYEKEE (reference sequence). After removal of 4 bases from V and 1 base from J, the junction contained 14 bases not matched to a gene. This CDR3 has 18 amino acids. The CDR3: CASSPHSPGQLSYNEQFF. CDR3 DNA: TGTGCCAGCAGCCCGCACTCTCCGGGACAGCTTTCCTACAATGAGCAGTTCTTC.

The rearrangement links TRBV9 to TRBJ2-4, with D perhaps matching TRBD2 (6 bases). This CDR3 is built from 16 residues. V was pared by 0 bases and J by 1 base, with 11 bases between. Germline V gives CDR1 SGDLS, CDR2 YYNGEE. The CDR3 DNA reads TGTGCCAGCAGCGTAGGTCCGGCGGGGGCCAAAAACATTCAGTACTTC. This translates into CASSVGPAGAKNIQYF.

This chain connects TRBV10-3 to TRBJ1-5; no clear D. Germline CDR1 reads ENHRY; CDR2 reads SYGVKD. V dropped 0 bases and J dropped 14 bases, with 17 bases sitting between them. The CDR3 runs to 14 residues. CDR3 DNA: TGTGCCATCAGTGAGTCGTCCATCCTCCCTCCGGAGCATTTT. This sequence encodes CAISESSILPPEHF.

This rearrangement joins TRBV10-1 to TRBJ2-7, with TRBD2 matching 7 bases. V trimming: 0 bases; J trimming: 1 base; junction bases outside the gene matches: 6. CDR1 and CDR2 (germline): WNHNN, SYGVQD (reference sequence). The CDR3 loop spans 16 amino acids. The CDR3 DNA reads TGCGCCAGCAGTGAGTCTTTGGGGGAGGGATCCTACGAGCAGTACTTC. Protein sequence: CASSESLGEGSYEQYF.

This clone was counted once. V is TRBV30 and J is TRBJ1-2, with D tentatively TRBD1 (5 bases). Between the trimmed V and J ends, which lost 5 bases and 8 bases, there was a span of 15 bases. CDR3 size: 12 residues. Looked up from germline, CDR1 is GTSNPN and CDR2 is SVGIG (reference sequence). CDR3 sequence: CAWRAGVGGYTF. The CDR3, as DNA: TGTGCCTGGCGTGCGGGGGTGGGCGGCTACACCTTC.

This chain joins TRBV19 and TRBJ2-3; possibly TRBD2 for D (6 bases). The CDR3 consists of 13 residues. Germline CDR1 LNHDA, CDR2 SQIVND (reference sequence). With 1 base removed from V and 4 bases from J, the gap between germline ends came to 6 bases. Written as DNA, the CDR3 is TGTGCCAGTAGTATAGGGGGGGCAGATACGCAGTATTTT. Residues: CASSIGGADTQYF.